These 20 T cell receptor beta chains were all obtained from the same sample, sequenced in a study of shared clonotypes between healthy human individuals. Libraries were prepared by immunoSEQ multiplex PCR; TCRdb keeps only in-frame clonotypes and omits some of them. The table has about 490,000 clones, around 79% seen once. The sample comprised PBMCs. The receptors come from a woman in her thirties or forties in good health. Some clones in this sample may be carry-over from other donors' samples.

The rearrangement joins TRBV10-3 to TRBJ2-1; tentative D call: TRBD2 (5 bases). Germline V gene sequence: CDR1 ENHRY, CDR2 SYGVKD. The CDR3 totals 15 residues. Trimming took off 2 bases at V and 0 bases at J, with 8 bases between the two ends. The CDR3 protein is CAISERESSYNEQFF. The CDR3 bases are TGTGCCATCAGTGAGAGGGAGAGCTCCTACAATGAGCAGTTCTTC.

This rearrangement joins TRBV5-1 to TRBJ2-7, with D unclear. The CDR3 is made up of 14 amino acids. With 0 bases removed from V and 0 bases from J, the gap between germline ends came to 7 bases. The germline CDR1 and CDR2 sequences are SGHRS and YFSETQ. CDR3 sequence (DNA): TGCGCCAGCAGCTTGGTGGAAAGCTCCTACGAGCAGTACTTC. Protein sequence: CASSLVESSYEQYF. The full variable domain, its missing parts supplied by reference TRBV5-1 and TRBJ2-7, is KAGVTQTPRYLIKTRGQQVTLSCSPISGHRSVSWYQQTPGQGLQFLFEYFSETQRNKGNFPGRFSGRQFSNSRSEMNVSTLELGDSALYLCASSLVESSYEQYFGPGTRLTVT.

This chain links TRBV19 with TRBJ2-2; 11 bases are shared with TRBD1. Germline V CDR1 and CDR2: LNHDA, SQIVND (reference sequence). V dropped 5 bases and J dropped 7; count of bases not matched to a gene: 12. This CDR3 comprises 17 residues. DNA for the CDR3: TGTGCCAGTAGTTTGGGTATTGGACAGGGGGCGTTCGGGGAGCTGTTTTTT. Translating gives CASSLGIGQGAFGELFF.

The chain links TRBV6-4 to TRBJ2-3, with 7 bases lining up with TRBD2. This CDR3 contains 15 residues. Losses at the gene ends were 4 bases for V and 2 bases for J; bases not matched to a gene: 6. Germline V gene data show CDR1 as MRHNA and CDR2 as SNTAGT. The CDR3 sequence is CASSVKAGSTDTQYF. CDR3 in DNA: TGTGCCAGCAGTGTAAAAGCGGGATCCACAGATACGCAGTATTTT.

J is TRBJ2-7 and V is TRBV30; no clear D. The germline V gene encodes CDR1 GTSNPN and CDR2 SVGIG (reference sequence). With 4 bases removed from V and 3 bases from J, the gap between germline ends came to 10 bases. The CDR3 runs 12 residues. CDR3 sequence: CAWTRTGYEQYF. DNA of the CDR3: TGTGCCTGGACCAGGACGGGCTACGAGCAGTACTTC.

This clone was detected only a few times. Other DNA sequences in the same sample also yield this CDR3. The V gene is TRBV28, the J gene TRBJ1-2, with D unclear. V lost 2 bases, J lost 0 bases, and 1 base lay in between. Germline V gives CDR1 MDHEN, CDR2 SYDVKM. The CDR3 runs 12 residues. CDR3 nucleotide sequence: TGTGCCAGCAGTTTAGCTAACTATGGCTACACCTTC. Protein sequence: CASSLANYGYTF.

This clone appeared a few times. V is TRBV5-1 and J is TRBJ1-4, with 8 bases identical to TRBD1. J was trimmed by 8 bases and V by 4 bases; bases with no gene match: 7. The CDR3 has 14 residues. Germline V gives CDR1 SGHRS, CDR2 YFSETQ. CDR3 in DNA: TGCGCCAGCAGCCAGACAGGGGCAGGGGAAAAACTGTTTTTT. Its translation is CASSQTGAGEKLFF.

In this sample, this clone turned up a few times. Germline is not matched at one junction end, which may reflect a read error. The chain combines TRBV11-2 with TRBJ1-5; D might be TRBD1 (5 bases). CDR1 is SGHAT and CDR2 is FQNNGV in the germline V gene. This CDR3 region has 15 residues. The CDR3 DNA reads TGTGCCAGCAGCCCCATAGGGGTACGCAACCAGCCCCAGCATTTT. Residues: CASSPIGVRNQPQHF.

At least ten counts were recorded for this clone. Other nucleotide sequences from this sample produce the same CDR3. The chain's CDR3 is CASSVGGSTDTQYF. The CDR3 region has the DNA TGTGCCAGCAGCGTCGGGGGCAGCACAGATACGCAGTATTTT. The chain joins TRBV9 to TRBJ2-3, with D perhaps matching TRBD1 or TRBD2 (6 bases each). The CDR3 sequence is 14 residues long. Germline-derived CDR1 and CDR2 are SGDLS and YYNGEE. V lost 2 bases and J lost 0, with 7 bases in between.

The V call is TRBV7-2, the J call TRBJ1-4; D unclear. Trimming shortened V by 2 bases and J by 4 bases, and 8 bases separated the two germline ends. The length of the CDR3 is 14 residues. Per the germline V gene, CDR1 is SGHTA and CDR2 is FQGNSA. CDR3 protein: CASSLLSNNEKLFF. The CDR3 nucleotides are TGTGCCAGCAGCTTATTGTCCAATAATGAAAAACTGTTTTTT.

The chain links TRBV7-2 to TRBJ2-2, with TRBD2 matching 8 bases. Germline CDR1 and CDR2: SGHTA and FQGNSA. V lost 4 bases to trimming and J lost 6 bases; unmatched junction nucleotides: 4. The CDR3 covers 14 residues. In nucleotides, the CDR3 is TGTGCCAGCAGCTCGGCGGGGGGCTCCGGGGAGCTGTTTTTT. Its protein product is CASSSAGGSGELFF.

V and J are TRBV27 and TRBJ1-2; perhaps TRBD1 as D (6 bases). CDR1 is MNHEY and CDR2 is SMNVEV in the germline V gene (reference sequence). The CDR3 runs 18 residues. Between the trimmed V and J ends, which lost 6 bases and 3 bases, there was a span of 26 bases. CDR3 bases: TGTGCCAGCAGCCCCACGTTTTGGGGGACACTCGGCGACTATGGCTACACCTTC. It specifies CASSPTFWGTLGDYGYTF.

This clone was recorded a few times. This chain connects TRBV19 to TRBJ2-2; D is unclear. CDR3 length: 15 residues. V was pared by 4 bases and J by 1 base, with 10 bases between. Looked up from germline, CDR1 is LNHDA and CDR2 is SQIVND (reference sequence). The CDR3 protein is CASSRSRMNTGELFF. CDR3 sequence (DNA): TGTGCCAGTAGTAGATCCAGAATGAACACCGGGGAGCTGTTTTTT.

This clone has ten or more counts. The chain links TRBV28 to TRBJ1-1; maybe TRBD1 (6 bases). Between the trimmed V and J ends, which lost 7 bases and 0 bases, there was a span of 12 bases. Germline-derived CDR1 and CDR2 are MDHEN and SYDVKM. This CDR3 has 14 amino acids. The CDR3 loop reads CASIQGGMNTEAFF. For the CDR3, the DNA is TGTGCCAGCATACAGGGAGGCATGAACACTGAAGCTTTCTTT.

V is TRBV7-9 and J is TRBJ2-7, with 10 bases lining up with TRBD2. J was trimmed by 6 bases and V by 0 bases; bases with no gene match: 8. This CDR3 is built from 16 residues. Germline V lookup: CDR1 SEHNR, CDR2 FQNEAQ (reference sequence). The chain's CDR3 is CASSLALASGSAEQYF. As DNA, the CDR3 is TGTGCCAGCAGCTTAGCGCTTGCTAGCGGGAGTGCCGAGCAGTACTTC.

This chain joins TRBV4-3 and TRBJ1-4; TRBD1 aligns across 12 bases. CDR3 length: 16 amino acids. V lost 6 bases, J lost 7 bases, and 9 bases stayed unmatched. CDR1 LGHNA and CDR2 YSLEER come from the germline V gene. The DNA for the CDR3 is TGCGCCAGCAGATCCGGGACAGGGGGCCTTAGTGAAAAACTGTTTTTT. Protein: CASRSGTGGLSEKLFF.

This clone appeared a few times. The genes are TRBV19 and TRBJ1-5; 8 nucleotides line up with TRBD1. The V and J ends lost 8 bases and 4 bases, in that order; junction bases with no gene match: 7. Germline CDR1 LNHDA, CDR2 SQIVND (reference sequence). CDR3 length: 14 amino acids. The CDR3, as DNA: TGTGCCAGTTGGGGACAGGAGAATAATCAGCCCCAGCATTTT. It specifies CASWGQENNQPQHF. The whole variable domain, filled in from reference TRBV19 and TRBJ1-5, reads DGGITQSPKYLFRKEGQNVTLSCEQNLNHDAMYWYRQDPGQGLRLIYYSQIVNDFQKGDIAEGYSVSREKKESFPLTVTSAQKNPTAFYLCASWGQENNQPQHFGDGTRLSIL.

The chain recombines TRBV30 with TRBJ2-7; 10 nucleotides agree with TRBD1. CDR1 and CDR2 from the germline V gene are GTSNPN and SVGIG (reference sequence). This CDR3 contains 13 residues. The J segment lost 4 bases and the V segment lost 2 bases, leaving 2 bases of the junction unmatched. The CDR3 loop reads CAWSRDRGYEQYF. Here the CDR3 DNA reads TGTGCCTGGAGTAGGGACAGGGGATACGAGCAGTACTTC.

This clone was counted between two and nine times. The chain uses TRBV7-2 and TRBJ1-2, with a tentative D call TRBD1 (5 bases). Trimming removed 5 bases from V and 8 bases from J, with 24 bases in between. The CDR3 consists of 16 residues. Germline lookup yields CDR1 SGHTA and CDR2 FQGNSA. CDR3 loop: CASSAAGPEGLRGYTF. The CDR3, as DNA: TGTGCCAGCAGCGCGGCGGGGCCCGAGGGCCTAAGGGGCTACACCTTC.

The CDR3 DNA follows: TGTGCCAGCAGCCCGGGAGCGCTGGGAGGGCCGGGGGAGACCCAGTACTTC. The encoded protein is CASSPGALGGPGETQYF. The genes are TRBV7-7 and TRBJ2-5, with 7 bases aligning to TRBD2. The CDR3 runs to 17 residues. Germline values: CDR1 SSHAT, CDR2 FNYEAQ (reference sequence). Trimming removed 5 bases from V and 5 bases from J; junction bases left unmatched: 17.